This T cell receptor (beta chain) was sequenced for a study of T-cell memory formation after mild COVID-19. Study-level information: For the most part, TCR clusters were specific to one donor. Whole-study results and caveats: Cross-reactive memory appears to have joined, as suggested by some responding clones showing up in pre-infection memory.

The CDR3 length is 16 residues. The junction had 13 bases not matched to a gene; V was cut back by 4 bases and J by 4 bases. The V gene's germline CDR1 is DFQATT and CDR2 SNEGSKA (reference sequence). TCRdb analysed the 5' RACE reads with MiXCR anew, one entry per CDR3 protein. The table records under 250,000 distinct CDR3 sequences, around a tenth of them present only once. This clonotype occurred many times. Its antigen is undetermined. This sequence was found in a man aged 18-30 years who had mild COVID-19 (a few samples of this study predate the infection). Cell type and time point are not known. Sequencing was carried out using PBMCs or a T cell subset sorted from them (not recorded which). The V and J genes are TRBV20-1 and TRBJ2-3, with 8 nucleotides matching TRBD1. The CDR3 DNA reads as TGCAGTGCTACCCTTCCTGGCAGGGGGCAGGCAGATACGCAGTATTTT. It encodes CSATLPGRGQADTQYF.